The clone carrying this T cell receptor beta chain was detected only once. Other DNA sequences of this sample code for an identical CDR3. Germline loops: CDR1 SGHTA, CDR2 FQGNSA. CDR3 length equals 13 residues. V gave up 3 bases and J gave up 4 bases, with 7 bases separating them. This specimen belongs to a study of shared clonotypes between healthy human individuals. Donors had no recently reported acute infections or vaccinations and were HIV-negative. Researchers ran the assay at a deep level. PCR replicates from unsorted PBMC used roughly 310 ng DNA, and this amount was some 30,000 T cell genomes. Using immunoSEQ multiplex PCR, the repertoire was profiled, and TCRdb retains in-frame clones only, with some absent. This sample has around 500,000 clones, with about 72% found just once.

The J gene is TRBJ2-1, the V gene TRBV7-2; D remains unclear. Sequencing used PBMCs. This TCR came from a woman in her 40s in good health. Some clones in this sample may be carry-over from other donors' samples. CDR3 nucleotide sequence: TGTGCCAGCAGCTTCAGTCGGTACAATGAGCAGTTCTTC. This sequence encodes CASSFSRYNEQFF.